This T cell receptor beta chain is drawn from a study of read filtering for tumor transcriptome and immune sequencing (dated by TCRdb to the early 2020s). For the wider study: The cohort had around 16 male and approximately 15 female patients with a mean age of around 70 years, ranging from about 45 to 90. After DNase treatment, whole-transcriptome libraries were prepared using the TruSeq RNA Access Library Prep Kit. By revised international staging, under 10 patients were R-ISS I, over 15 were R-ISS II and roughly 7 were R-ISS III. Using the same bone marrow samples, the study ran both targeted immune repertoire sequencing and bulk whole-transcriptome sequencing and then compared the TCR repertoires from each method. TCR-region mapped reads per sample ranged from about 4.05 to 10.27 million with IR-seq versus only 85 to 1273 with RNA-seq. One of the main goals was to work out a read-filtering strategy for immune repertoire data, in particular whether clonotypes backed by only a single read should be removed.

This clonotype was counted at least ten times. Its antigen has not been determined. It has no much larger one-base neighbor in the sample; base qualities were not kept. Including cysteine and phenylalanine, the CDR3 has 13 amino acids. The retained sequence is limited to the CDR3, 39 bases, with the frame set at the first base. CDR1 and CDR2, looked up from the germline V gene, are SGHTA and FQGTGA. V and J lose 5 bases and 5 bases, and a span of 10 bases separates them. Results the study describes overall, beyond this receptor: Removing single-read clonotypes increased the correlation between IR-seq and RNA-seq shared clonotype proportions. The sorted CD138-negative fraction was composed of a mixed bone marrow immune population rather than of purified T cells. IR-seq captured clonotypes at much higher depth and more reliably than RNA-seq, and smaller IR-seq throughput sufficed to identify most shared clonotypes. In IR-seq, single-read clonotypes were roughly 86% of clonotypes but approximately 4% of total reads; in RNA-seq they were 74.6% of clonotypes and about 40% of reads.

Every patient had bone marrow sampled at the time of active disease. Bone marrow mononuclear cells were isolated by Ficoll-Hypaque density gradient centrifugation. Myeloma plasma cells were removed and CD138-negative cells were collected by negative selection after labeling with CD138 magnetic microbeads on a MACS separator. Flow cytometry with CD138 antibodies on an Attune NxT was used to check how pure the isolated cells were. TRIzol reagent was used to extract total RNA, and a NanoDrop spectrophotometer was used to quantify the extracted RNA. For each patient, the CD138-negative bone marrow sample underwent paired RNA-seq and IR-seq. Starting from approximately 0.4 ug RNA, TCR libraries were constructed with the Immunoverse kit using molecular barcoded adaptors that cover the alpha/delta and beta/gamma chains. TCR library preparation used the same RNA that went into transcriptome sequencing. TCR libraries were sequenced on an Illumina HiSeq 4000 with 2 x 150 cycles. Processing in the source paper ran as follows. With MiXCR, TCR reads were aligned to human V, D, J and C references and assembled into CDR3 clonotypes, with quality filtering and error correction included. The tcR package in R was used to analyze clonotype counts and gene usage diversity. For inspection of raw mapping reads, RNA-seq reads were mapped by STAR aligner version 2.5.3a onto GRCh37 of the human genome. To test the effect of sequencing depth on detected clonotypes, IR-seq fastq files were randomly downsampled using Seqtk 1.3. TCRdb reprocessed the public reads (quality trimming at Q25 with fastp, clone calling with MiXCR) and kept in-frame beta chains. Merged by CDR3 protein, the rows form single entries marked with the most common genes and DNA. V and J calls and clone size were set by TCRdb, not the authors. Across this sample there are some 62,000 distinct CDR3 sequences, with about 15% seen only once. The ten largest clones add up to 45% of the sample.

Sequenced: a population of CD138-negative cells sorted from bone marrow. In the paper's terms, the cell subset or site label means: bone marrow mononuclear cells depleted of CD138+ plasma/myeloma cells by negative magnetic selection. The clonotype comes from a donor at least 40 years old with multiple myeloma. The receptor chain draws on TRBV7-3 and TRBJ2-1; there is no confident call for the D gene. The CDR3 protein sequence reads: CASSRMAHNEQFF. The DNA sequence is given as TGTGCCAGCAGCCGAATGGCCCACAATGAGCAGTTCTTC.